One T cell receptor beta chain is described in this entry. Its matching antigen is unknown. Trimming removed 1 base from V and 0 bases from J, with 11 bases in between. This CDR3 contains 15 residues. In germline, CDR1 is SGHTS, CDR2 YDEGEE. TCRdb's table, derived via immunoSEQ multiplex PCR, lists solely in-frame clones and lacks some. Counted here are some 30,000 clones, about four fifths occurring once; the ten biggest clones make up less than 3%. This sample stems from a study of T cells in narcolepsy. Study background: Patients with NT1 or NT2 and healthy control donors were enrolled. Study observations and caveats: Autoreactive clonotypes reportedly recurred in blood of same and different patients, not controls.

V usage is TRBV5-8 and J usage is TRBJ2-7; D gene uncertain. This sequence was found in a human donor with narcolepsy. The sample taken for sequencing was CD45RA- memory CD4+ T cells from PBMCs. CDR3 sequence reads: CASSLKADPSYEQYF. The DNA for the CDR3 is TGTGCCAGCAGCTTGAAGGCGGATCCCTCCTACGAGCAGTACTTC.